Below are 19 T cell receptor beta chains sequenced from a single sample in a study of cytomegalovirus exposure and HLA in healthy donors (dated by TCRdb to the late 2010s). The library relied on the immunoSEQ multiplex PCR assay. The multiplex PCR relied on a mix of 60 forward primers for TCR Vbeta segments and 13 reverse primers for TCR Jbeta segments. The table comes from immuneACCESS by way of TCRdb, which keeps in-frame sequences with V and J called. Part of the clones is missing from these tables; in studies checked, under half for an unresolved V gene and the rest for unknown reasons. The sample profile shows some 190,000 clones; just under 80% of them were found once. Roughly 2% of the sample lies in the top ten. The specimen sequenced was PBMCs. The receptors were gathered from a woman in her thirties in good health and CMV-seronegative.

The rearrangement joins TRBV2 to TRBJ2-7; D is perhaps TRBD1 (6 bases). Germline CDR1 and CDR2: SNHLY and FYNNEI. The CDR3 sequence is 15 residues long. V was pared by 3 bases and J by 4 bases, with 16 bases between. CDR3 DNA: TGTGCCAGCAGTGATAGTTGGGGGCGAGGTTACGAGCAGTACTTC. Protein sequence: CASSDSWGRGYEQYF.

In its sample, this clone was seen a few times. The V and J genes are TRBV5-6 and TRBJ1-2, with D unresolved. Germline CDR1 SGHDT, CDR2 YYEEEE. Trimming stripped 0 bases from V and 2 bases from J, with 14 bases between. This CDR3 contains 16 residues. The CDR3 bases are TGTGCCAGCAGCTTGGTATGGAGGGTCGGGAACTATGGCTACACCTTC. Amino acids: CASSLVWRVGNYGYTF.

The J gene is TRBJ2-7, the V gene TRBV29-1; 8 nucleotides align to TRBD1. The V gene's germline CDR1 is SQVTM and CDR2 ANQGSEA. The CDR3 has 12 amino acids. J lost 5 bases, V lost 4 bases, and 4 bases had no gene match. The CDR3 region is CSVGQGAHEQYF. The CDR3 DNA reads as TGCAGCGTTGGGCAGGGGGCCCACGAGCAGTACTTC.

This chain's CDR3 is CASSSSPFTDTQYF. In nucleotides, the CDR3 is TGTGCCAGCAGCTCTAGTCCGTTTACAGATACGCAGTATTTT. The chain employs TRBV5-5 and TRBJ2-3; D not resolved. The ends were cut back, 3 bases at V and 3 bases at J, with 11 bases in the middle. CDR1 and CDR2 (germline): SGHKS, YYEKEE (reference sequence). There are 14 residues in the CDR3.

The chain recombines TRBV18 with TRBJ1-1, with D possibly TRBD1 on 5 matching bases. The CDR3 extends over 15 amino acids. Per germline, CDR1 KGHSH and CDR2 LQKENI. The germline V and J ends were trimmed by 1 base and 4 bases, with 13 bases remaining between them. CDR3 nucleotide sequence: TGTGCCAGCTCACCACTAGACAGCTGGGGCACTGAAGCTTTCTTT. It codes for CASSPLDSWGTEAFF.

As DNA, the CDR3 is TGCGCCAGCAGTGAGGGCAGCGTACCCAATCAGCCCCAGCATTTT. Its translation is CASSEGSVPNQPQHF. V is TRBV10-2 and J is TRBJ1-5; D not certain. V dropped 2 bases and J dropped 3 bases, with 11 bases sitting between them. This CDR3 contains 15 residues. The germline V gene encodes CDR1 WSHSY and CDR2 SAAADI.

The chain employs TRBV6-5 and TRBJ2-5; 7 bases are a match to TRBD1. The J segment lost 5 bases and the V segment lost 6 bases, leaving 9 bases of the junction unmatched. Germline V gives CDR1 MNHEY, CDR2 SVGAGI. CDR3 length: 14 residues. In nucleotides, the CDR3 is TGTGCCAGCAGCCCGGGACAGCTAAGGGAGACCCAGTACTTC. It yields the protein CASSPGQLRETQYF.

The genes are TRBV13 and TRBJ1-2, with TRBD1 matching 12 bases. Trimming cost V 5 bases and J 4 bases; bases outside gene matches: 11. The V gene's germline CDR1 is PRHDT and CDR2 FYEKMQ (reference sequence). This CDR3 contains 17 residues. DNA of the CDR3: TGTGCCAGCAGCCCGATACCCCCGGGACAGGGGGCCTATGGCTACACCTTC. This gives the protein CASSPIPPGQGAYGYTF.

The CDR3: CASSIEAHQPQHF. CDR3 sequence (DNA): TGTGCCAGTAGTATAGAGGCCCATCAGCCCCAGCATTTT. V and J are TRBV19 and TRBJ1-5; no definite D call. The length of the CDR3 is 13 residues. With 0 bases removed from V and 5 bases from J, the gap between germline ends came to 5 bases. Germline-derived CDR1 and CDR2 are LNHDA and SQIVND (reference sequence). Looking up the rest from reference TRBV19 and TRBJ1-5 gives the full variable domain: DGGITQSPKYLFRKEGQNVTLSCEQNLNHDAMYWYRQDPGQGLRLIYYSQIVNDFQKGDIAEGYSVSREKKESFPLTVTSAQKNPTAFYLCASSIEAHQPQHFGDGTRLSIL.

The rearrangement uses TRBV27 and TRBJ2-4; 8 nucleotides line up with TRBD1. The germline V gene encodes CDR1 MNHEY and CDR2 SMNVEV (reference sequence). This CDR3 has 18 amino acids. The junction had 12 bases not matched to a gene; V was cut back by 4 bases and J by 1 base. The CDR3 region has the DNA TGTGCCAGCAGTTCCGGACAGGGTGGATTGGGGGCCAAAAACATTCAGTACTTC. This codes for CASSSGQGGLGAKNIQYF.

V and J are TRBV27 and TRBJ1-4; no reliable D call. This CDR3 spans 16 amino acids. V shed 0 bases and J shed 6 bases, with 14 bases lying between them. Germline V gene data show CDR1 as MNHEY and CDR2 as SMNVEV (reference sequence). The CDR3 nucleotides are TGTGCCAGCAGTTTATCCAAGCAGGCAGAAGATGAAAAACTGTTTTTT. Encoded protein: CASSLSKQAEDEKLFF.

This clone was detected only once. V usage is TRBV5-8 and J usage is TRBJ2-1; 14 nucleotides agree with TRBD2. The CDR3 spans 16 residues. Per germline, CDR1 SGHTS and CDR2 YDEGEE. Unmatched junction bases numbered 3, after V lost 3 bases and J lost 4 bases. This CDR3 reads CASSSRLAGGYNEQFF. CDR3 nucleotide sequence: TGTGCCAGCAGCTCCCGACTAGCGGGGGGGTACAATGAGCAGTTCTTC.

This sequence joins TRBV6-1 and TRBJ2-5; tentative D call: TRBD2 (5 bases). The CDR3 runs to 15 residues. Germline CDR1 and CDR2: MNHNS and SASEGT. Trimming took 1 base from V and 5 from J, leaving 14 bases between them. The CDR3 region is CASSEGLAGLETQYF. DNA of the CDR3: TGTGCCAGCAGTGAAGGGCTAGCTGGTTTGGAGACCCAGTACTTC.

The chain uses TRBV4-1 and TRBJ1-1; 7 nucleotides align to TRBD1. With V trimmed by 2 bases and J by 1 base, 4 bases remained unmatched. The germline V gene has CDR1 MGHRA and CDR2 YSYEKL. This CDR3 spans 15 amino acids. CDR3 in amino acids: CASSQRQGANTEAFF. CDR3 sequence (DNA): TGCGCCAGCAGCCAAAGACAGGGAGCGAACACTGAAGCTTTCTTT.

This clone was seen a few times. The chain recombines TRBV4-3 with TRBJ1-6, with a tentative D call TRBD1 (6 bases). The V end lost 0 bases, the J end lost 7 bases, and 13 bases lay between the germline ends. This CDR3 is built from 16 residues. Germline V lookup: CDR1 LGHNA, CDR2 YSLEER. Here the CDR3 DNA reads TGCGCCAGCAGCCAAGATTATCACAGGGTGAATTCACCCCTCCACTTT. This translates into CASSQDYHRVNSPLHF.

The sample holds a few counts of this clone. The CDR3 reads CSASDEGNQPQHF. For the CDR3, the DNA is TGCAGCGCTTCCGACGAGGGCAATCAGCCCCAGCATTTT. The V gene is TRBV29-1, the J gene TRBJ1-5; unclear D gene. This CDR3 contains 13 residues. Trimming pared 7 bases from V and 2 bases from J, leaving 12 bases between. From germline, CDR1 is SQVTM and CDR2 ANQGSEA. Variable domain in full (rest from reference TRBV29-1 and TRBJ1-5): SAVISQKPSRDICQRGTSLTIQCQVDSQVTMMFWYRQQPGQSLTLIATANQGSEATYESGFVIDKFPISRPNLTFSTLTVSNMSPEDSSIYLCSASDEGNQPQHFGDGTRLSIL.

This clone occurred a few times. DNA of the CDR3: TGTGCCAGCAGTGTACGGGAAACCGGGGAGCTGTTTTTT. Encoded protein: CASSVRETGELFF. The rearrangement links TRBV6-1 to TRBJ2-2; the D gene is possibly TRBD2 (5 bases). The germline gives CDR1 MNHNS, CDR2 SASEGT. This CDR3 contains 13 residues. Trimming pared 4 bases from V and 5 bases from J, leaving 8 bases between.

The chain couples TRBV7-6 to TRBJ2-1; 9 bases agree with TRBD2. The V gene end was trimmed by 1 base and the J gene end by 5 bases; junction bases not matched to a gene: 3. Germline CDR1 and CDR2: SGHVS and FNYEAQ. The CDR3 spans 15 residues. CDR3 DNA: TGTGCCAGCAGCTTAGAGGCTAGCGGGGACAATGAGCAGTTCTTC. This codes for CASSLEASGDNEQFF.

This clone was picked up a small number of times. The rearrangement uses TRBV2 and TRBJ1-6; D not resolved. V was clipped by 4 bases and J by 7 bases, with 8 bases between them. This CDR3 is 13 amino acids long. Germline V gives CDR1 SNHLY, CDR2 FYNNEI. Here the CDR3 reads CASSGRPNSPLHF. The CDR3 DNA is TGTGCCAGCAGTGGGCGGCCGAATTCACCCCTCCACTTT.